The clone carrying this T cell receptor (beta chain) was observed many times. What it binds is unknown. These data belong to a study of blood T cells in healthy people across ages. The V and J ends lost 5 bases and 7 bases, in that order; junction bases with no gene match: 6. The CDR3 spans 14 residues. Germline CDR1 SGHVS, CDR2 FQNEAQ. General study findings and limits: Both higher diversity and more naive CD4+ cells marked long-lived donors when set against aged donors. With naive T cell percentage, TCR beta diversity showed a strong correlation.

Combining a sample-barcoded 5' primer with a J-beta primer mix, a second PCR ran for roughly 7 to 12 cycles. TCRdb analysed the 5' RACE reads with MiXCR anew, one entry per CDR3 protein. The sample lists approximately 810,000 distinct CDR3 sequences; under 40% were seen once. The material sequenced was blood. This clonotype was sampled from a man younger than 35 in good health. The chain employs TRBV7-8 and TRBJ2-1; 9 nucleotides line up with TRBD2. This chain's CDR3 is CASSPGTSPNEQFF. DNA for the CDR3: TGTGCCAGCAGCCCCGGGACTAGCCCGAATGAGCAGTTCTTC.